The clone carrying this TCR beta chain was counted once. Antigen: not known. The data derive from a study of cytomegalovirus exposure and HLA in healthy donors. Study at large: Within an early data release were roughly 90 million unique TCRs drawn from HLA-typed donors.

PCR used 60 Vbeta primers and 13 Jbeta primers. This table comes from immunoSEQ multiplex PCR, and its TCRdb copy is limited to in-frame clones, with some not included. The table has approximately 120,000 clones, under 80% seen once. Study-level findings and limits: It was confirmed in vitro that a few of the CMV-associated chains were specific for CMV antigens. As a later analysis showed, a missense DCLRE1C variant was linked to trimming of TCR beta V- and J-genes. Most sequenced TCRs were rare (though some public TCRs occurred in many donors).

V dropped 5 bases and J dropped 0 bases, with 9 bases sitting between them. The germline gives CDR1 SGHDN, CDR2 FVKESK. The CDR3 extends over 14 amino acids. The chain recombines TRBV14 with TRBJ2-3, with a tentative D call TRBD2 (6 bases). The TCR was taken from a woman aged 55 to 70 in good health and CMV-seropositive. Material for sequencing was PBMCs. The CDR3 protein is CASSKLASTDTQYF. CDR3 nucleotides: TGTGCCAGCAGCAAACTAGCTAGCACAGATACGCAGTATTTT.